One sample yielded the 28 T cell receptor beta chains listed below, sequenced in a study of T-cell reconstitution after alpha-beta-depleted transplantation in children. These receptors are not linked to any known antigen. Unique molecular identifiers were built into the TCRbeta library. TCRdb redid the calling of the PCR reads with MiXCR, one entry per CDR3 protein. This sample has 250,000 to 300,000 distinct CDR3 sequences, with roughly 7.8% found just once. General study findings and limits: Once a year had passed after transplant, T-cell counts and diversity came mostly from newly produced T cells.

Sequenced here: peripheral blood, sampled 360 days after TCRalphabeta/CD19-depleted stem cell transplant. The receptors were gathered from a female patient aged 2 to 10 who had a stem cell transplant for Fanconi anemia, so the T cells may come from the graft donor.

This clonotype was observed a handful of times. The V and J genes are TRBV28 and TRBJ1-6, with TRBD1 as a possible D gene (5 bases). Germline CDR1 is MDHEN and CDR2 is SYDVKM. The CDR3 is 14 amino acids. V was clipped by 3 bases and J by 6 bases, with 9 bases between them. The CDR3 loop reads CASSFDSFNSPLHF. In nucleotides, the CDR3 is TGTGCCAGCAGTTTCGACAGCTTTAATTCACCCCTCCACTTT.

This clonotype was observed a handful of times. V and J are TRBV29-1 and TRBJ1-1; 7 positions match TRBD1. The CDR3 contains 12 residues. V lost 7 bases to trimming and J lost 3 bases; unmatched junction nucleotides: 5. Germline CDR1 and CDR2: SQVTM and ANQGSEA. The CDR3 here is CSGWDRYTEAFF. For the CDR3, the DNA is TGCAGCGGATGGGACAGATACACTGAAGCTTTCTTT.

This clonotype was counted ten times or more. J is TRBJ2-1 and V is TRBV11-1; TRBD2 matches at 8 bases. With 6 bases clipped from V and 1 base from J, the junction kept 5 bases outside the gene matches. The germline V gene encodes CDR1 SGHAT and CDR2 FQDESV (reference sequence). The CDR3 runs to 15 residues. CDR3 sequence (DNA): TGTGCCAGCAGTAAACGGGGGGGTTCCTACAATGAGCAGTTCTTC. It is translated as CASSKRGGSYNEQFF.

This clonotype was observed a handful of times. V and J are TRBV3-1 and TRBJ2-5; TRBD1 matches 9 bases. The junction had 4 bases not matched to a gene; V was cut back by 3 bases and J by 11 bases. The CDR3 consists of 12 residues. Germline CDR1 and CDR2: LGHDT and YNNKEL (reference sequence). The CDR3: CASSHLDRGQYF. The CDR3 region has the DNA TGTGCCAGCAGCCATCTCGACAGGGGGCAGTACTTC.

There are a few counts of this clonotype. The CDR3 nucleotides are TGTGCCAGCAAACCCCTGTCCTATTCACCCCTCCACTTT. As protein: CASKPLSYSPLHF. The rearrangement uses TRBV27 and TRBJ1-6; no definite D call. V shed 7 bases and J shed 8 bases, with 12 bases lying between them. Germline CDR1 MNHEY, CDR2 SMNVEV (reference sequence). The CDR3 is 13 residues long.

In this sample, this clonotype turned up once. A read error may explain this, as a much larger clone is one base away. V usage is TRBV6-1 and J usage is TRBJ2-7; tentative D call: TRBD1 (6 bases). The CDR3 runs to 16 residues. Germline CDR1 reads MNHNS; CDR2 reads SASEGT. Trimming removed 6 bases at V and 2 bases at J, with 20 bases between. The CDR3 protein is CASSVSQGWTTYEQYF. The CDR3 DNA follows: TGTGCCAGCAGCGTATCCCAGGGGTGGACCACCTACGAGCAGTACTTC.

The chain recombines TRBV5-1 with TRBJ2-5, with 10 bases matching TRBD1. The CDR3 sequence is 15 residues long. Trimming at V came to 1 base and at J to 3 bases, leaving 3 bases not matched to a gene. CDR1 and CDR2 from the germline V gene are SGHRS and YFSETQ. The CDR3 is CASSLTGTGEETQYF. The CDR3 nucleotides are TGCGCCAGCAGCTTGACGGGGACAGGGGAAGAGACCCAGTACTTC. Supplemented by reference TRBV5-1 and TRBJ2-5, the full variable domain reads KAGVTQTPRYLIKTRGQQVTLSCSPISGHRSVSWYQQTPGQGLQFLFEYFSETQRNKGNFPGRFSGRQFSNSRSEMNVSTLELGDSALYLCASSLTGTGEETQYFGPGTRLLVL.

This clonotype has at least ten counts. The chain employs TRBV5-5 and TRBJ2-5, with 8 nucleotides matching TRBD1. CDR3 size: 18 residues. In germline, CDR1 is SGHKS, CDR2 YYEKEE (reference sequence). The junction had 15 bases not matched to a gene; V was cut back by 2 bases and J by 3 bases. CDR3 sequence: CASSFGQGARGPKETQYF. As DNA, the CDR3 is TGTGCCAGCAGCTTTGGGCAGGGGGCCAGAGGACCTAAAGAGACCCAGTACTTC.

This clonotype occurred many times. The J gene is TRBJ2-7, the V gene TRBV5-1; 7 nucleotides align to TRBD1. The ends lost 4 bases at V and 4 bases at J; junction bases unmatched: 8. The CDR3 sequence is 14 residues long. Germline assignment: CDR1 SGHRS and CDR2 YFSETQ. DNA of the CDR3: TGCGCCAGCAGCCCACCGGGACAGTTGTACGAGCAGTACTTC. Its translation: CASSPPGQLYEQYF.

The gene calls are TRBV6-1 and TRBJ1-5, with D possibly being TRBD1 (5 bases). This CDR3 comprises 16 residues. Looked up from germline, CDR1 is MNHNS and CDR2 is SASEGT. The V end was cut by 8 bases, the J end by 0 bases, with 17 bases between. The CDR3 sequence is CASGGRGSYSNQPQHF. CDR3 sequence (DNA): TGTGCCAGCGGGGGACGGGGTTCTTATAGCAATCAGCCCCAGCATTTT.

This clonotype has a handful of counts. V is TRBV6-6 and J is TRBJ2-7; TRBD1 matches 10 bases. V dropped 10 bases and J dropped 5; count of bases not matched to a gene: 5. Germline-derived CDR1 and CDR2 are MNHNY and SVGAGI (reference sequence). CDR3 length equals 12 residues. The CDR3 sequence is CATRDRGHEQYV. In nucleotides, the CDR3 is TGTGCCACTCGGGACAGGGGCCACGAGCAGTACGTC.

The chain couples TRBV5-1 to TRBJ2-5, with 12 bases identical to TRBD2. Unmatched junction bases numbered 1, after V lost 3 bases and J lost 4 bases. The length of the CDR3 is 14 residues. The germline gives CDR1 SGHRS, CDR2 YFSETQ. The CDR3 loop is CASSSLAGGETQYF. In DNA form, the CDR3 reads TGCGCCAGCAGCTCACTAGCGGGGGGAGAGACCCAGTACTTC. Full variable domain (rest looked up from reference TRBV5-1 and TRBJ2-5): KAGVTQTPRYLIKTRGQQVTLSCSPISGHRSVSWYQQTPGQGLQFLFEYFSETQRNKGNFPGRFSGRQFSNSRSEMNVSTLELGDSALYLCASSSLAGGETQYFGPGTRLLVL.

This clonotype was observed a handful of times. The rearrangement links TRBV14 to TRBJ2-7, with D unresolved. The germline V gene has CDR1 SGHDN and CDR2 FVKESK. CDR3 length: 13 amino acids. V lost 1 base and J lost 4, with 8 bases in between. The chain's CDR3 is CASSQVRDYEQYF. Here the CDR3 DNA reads TGTGCCAGCAGCCAAGTCCGTGATTACGAGCAGTACTTC.

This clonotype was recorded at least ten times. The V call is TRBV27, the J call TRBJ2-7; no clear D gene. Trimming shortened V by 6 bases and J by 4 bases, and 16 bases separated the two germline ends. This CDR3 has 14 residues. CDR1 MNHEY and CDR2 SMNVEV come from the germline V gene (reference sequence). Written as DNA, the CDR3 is TGTGCCAGCAGCCGAGCTTCCGGTCTTTACGAGCAGTACTTC. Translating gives CASSRASGLYEQYF.

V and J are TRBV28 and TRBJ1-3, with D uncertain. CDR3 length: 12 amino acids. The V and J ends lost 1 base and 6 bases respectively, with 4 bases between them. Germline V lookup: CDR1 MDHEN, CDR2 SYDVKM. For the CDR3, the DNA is TGTGCCAGCAGTTTATCCGCAAACACCATATATTTT. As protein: CASSLSANTIYF.

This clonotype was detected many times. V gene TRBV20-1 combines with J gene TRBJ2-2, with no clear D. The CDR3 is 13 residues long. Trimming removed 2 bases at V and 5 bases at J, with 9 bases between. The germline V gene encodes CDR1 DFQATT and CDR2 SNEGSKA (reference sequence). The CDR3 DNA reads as TGCAGTGCTAGATCGACTTCGACCGGGGAGCTGTTTTTT. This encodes CSARSTSTGELFF.

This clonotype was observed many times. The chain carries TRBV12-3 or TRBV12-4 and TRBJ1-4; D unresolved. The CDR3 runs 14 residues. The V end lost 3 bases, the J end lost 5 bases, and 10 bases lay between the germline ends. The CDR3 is CASSFGPRNEKLFF. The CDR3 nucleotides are TGTGCCAGCAGTTTCGGGCCACGAAATGAAAAACTGTTTTTT.

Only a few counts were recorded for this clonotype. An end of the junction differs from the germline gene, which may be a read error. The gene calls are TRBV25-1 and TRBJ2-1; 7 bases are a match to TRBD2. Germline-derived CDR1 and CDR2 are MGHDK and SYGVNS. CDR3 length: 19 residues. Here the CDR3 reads CASSEYFLNRDYSHNEQFF. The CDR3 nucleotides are TGTGCCAGCAGTGAATATTTTCTAAACCGGGACTACTCCCACAATGAGCAGTTCTTC.

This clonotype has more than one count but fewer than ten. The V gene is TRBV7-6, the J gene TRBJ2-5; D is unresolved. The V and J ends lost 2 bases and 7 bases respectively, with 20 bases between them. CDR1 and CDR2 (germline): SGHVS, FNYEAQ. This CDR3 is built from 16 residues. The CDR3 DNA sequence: TGTGCCAGCAGCTTAAGGCGCGGTGAACAGTGGGGGACCCAGTACTTC. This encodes CASSLRRGEQWGTQYF.

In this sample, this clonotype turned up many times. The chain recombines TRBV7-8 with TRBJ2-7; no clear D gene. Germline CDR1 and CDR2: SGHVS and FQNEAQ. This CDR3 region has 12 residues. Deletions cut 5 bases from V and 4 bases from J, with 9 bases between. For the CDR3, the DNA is TGTGCCAGCAGCCCGGAGACATACGAGCAGTACTTC. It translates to CASSPETYEQYF.

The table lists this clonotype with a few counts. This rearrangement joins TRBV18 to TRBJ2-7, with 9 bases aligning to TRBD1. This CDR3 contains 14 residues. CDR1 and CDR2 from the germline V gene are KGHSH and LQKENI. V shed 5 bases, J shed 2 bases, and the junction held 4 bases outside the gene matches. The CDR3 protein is CASSTGQGTYEQYF. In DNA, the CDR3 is TGTGCCAGCTCAACGGGACAGGGAACCTACGAGCAGTACTTC.

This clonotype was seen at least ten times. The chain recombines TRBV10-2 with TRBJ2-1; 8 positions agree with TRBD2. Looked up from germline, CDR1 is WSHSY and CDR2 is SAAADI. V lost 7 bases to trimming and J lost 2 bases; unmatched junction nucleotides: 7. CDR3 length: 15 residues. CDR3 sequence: CASMGTSLAYNEQFF. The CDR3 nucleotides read TGCGCCAGCATGGGGACTAGTCTAGCCTACAATGAGCAGTTCTTC.

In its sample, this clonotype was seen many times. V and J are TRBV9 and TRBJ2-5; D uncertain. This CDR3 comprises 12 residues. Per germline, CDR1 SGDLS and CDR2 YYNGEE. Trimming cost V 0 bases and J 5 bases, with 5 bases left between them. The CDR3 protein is CASSVAGETQYF. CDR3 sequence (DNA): TGTGCCAGCAGCGTAGCTGGGGAGACCCAGTACTTC. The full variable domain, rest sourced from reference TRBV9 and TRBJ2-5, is DSGVTQTPKHLITATGQRVTLRCSPRSGDLSVYWYQQSLDQGLQFLIQYYNGEERAKGNILERFSAQQFPDLHSELNLSSLELGDSALYFCASSVAGETQYFGPGTRLLVL.

CDR3 sequence: CASRGTGANTEAFF. CDR3 coding DNA: TGTGCCAGCAGAGGGACAGGAGCGAACACTGAAGCTTTCTTT. The chain joins TRBV6-5 to TRBJ1-1, with 8 bases identical to TRBD1. Looked up from germline, CDR1 is MNHEY and CDR2 is SVGAGI. The length of the CDR3 is 14 residues. The junction had 4 bases not matched to a gene; V was cut back by 6 bases and J by 1 base.

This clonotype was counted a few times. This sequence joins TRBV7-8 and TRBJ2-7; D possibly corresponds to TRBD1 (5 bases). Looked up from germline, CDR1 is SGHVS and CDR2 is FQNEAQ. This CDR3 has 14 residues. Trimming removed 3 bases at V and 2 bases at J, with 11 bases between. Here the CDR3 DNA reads TGTGCCAGCAGCTTGGCAGGGCATACCTACGAGCAGTACTTC. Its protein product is CASSLAGHTYEQYF.

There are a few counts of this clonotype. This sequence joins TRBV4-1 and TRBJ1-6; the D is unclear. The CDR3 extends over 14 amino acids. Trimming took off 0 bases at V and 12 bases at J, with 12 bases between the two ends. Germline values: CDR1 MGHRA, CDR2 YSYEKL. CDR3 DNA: TGCGCCAGCAGCCAAGATGCGGACCTTGGACCCCTCCACTTT. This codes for CASSQDADLGPLHF.

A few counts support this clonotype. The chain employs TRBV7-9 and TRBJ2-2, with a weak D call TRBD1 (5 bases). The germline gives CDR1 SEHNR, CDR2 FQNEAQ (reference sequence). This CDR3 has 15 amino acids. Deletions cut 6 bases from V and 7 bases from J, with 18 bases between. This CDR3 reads CASSSFRSGHGELFF. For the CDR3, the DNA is TGTGCCAGCAGTTCCTTTCGGTCCGGACACGGGGAGCTGTTTTTT.

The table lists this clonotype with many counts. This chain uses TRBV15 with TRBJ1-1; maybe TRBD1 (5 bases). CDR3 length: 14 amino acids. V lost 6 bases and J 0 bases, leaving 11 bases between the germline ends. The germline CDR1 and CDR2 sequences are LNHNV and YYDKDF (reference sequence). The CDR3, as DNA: TGTGCCACCAGAGGGGACCCCATGAACACTGAAGCTTTCTTT. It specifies CATRGDPMNTEAFF.